The T cell receptor (beta chain) described here comes from a study of blood T cells in healthy people across ages. The CDR3 has 12 amino acids. V lost 5 bases to trimming and J lost 1 base, with 5 bases between them. CDR1 is SQVTM, CDR2 ANQGSEA, per germline. Sample-barcoded 5' priming and a J-beta primer mix drove a second PCR of roughly 7 to 11 cycles. Through a template-switch adaptor with 12 random nucleotides, each cDNA molecule received a tag. MiXCR, applied by TCRdb to the 5' RACE reads, yields one record per CDR3 protein. In the table there are fewer than 600,000 distinct CDR3 sequences, roughly a quarter of which are singletons. The sample was also reused in another study, on T cells of mothers and their children.

Source material: blood. The chain joins TRBV29-1 to TRBJ2-2; D not resolved. This TCR was recovered from a boy younger than 10 in good health. This chain's CDR3 is CSVPVNTGELFF. As DNA, the CDR3 is TGCAGCGTTCCAGTGAACACCGGGGAGCTGTTTTTT.